This paragraph reports one TCR beta chain. This entry is derived from a study of identical twins. This CDR3 spans 16 amino acids. V was trimmed by 5 bases and J by 0 bases, leaving 17 bases between them. The germline CDR1 and CDR2 sequences are MDHEN and SYDVKM. TCRdb re-derived calls from the 5' RACE reads in MiXCR, one entry per CDR3 protein. This sample has approximately 530,000 distinct CDR3 sequences, with under 25% found just once. The same data also went into a second study, on yellow fever vaccine responses in identical twins. As that study records: It has been reported that, in twins, the vaccine T cell response seemed partly convergent and partly personalized.

The V gene is TRBV28, the J gene TRBJ2-7, with D perhaps TRBD1 (7 bases). The sample was CD4+ T cells sorted from blood. The sequence came from a woman between 18 and 30 years old in good health. As DNA, the CDR3 is TGTGCCAGCAGTCCTATGACAGGGAGGAGCTCCTACGAGCAGTACTTC. This sequence encodes CASSPMTGRSSYEQYF.